The T cell receptor (beta chain) under discussion was sequenced for a study of a mutant IDH1 vaccine in newly diagnosed glioma. On the study more broadly: Commencement of vaccination occurred 4-6 weeks following radiotherapy alone, or concurrently with temozolomide cycles. Treated patients had a mean age of about 40 years and a sex split that was around 60% male and about 40% female. General observations from the study: Vaccine-induced immune responses were detected in around 92% of patients.

TCRdb's copy holds only in-frame clones and misses some; the assay was immunoSEQ multiplex PCR. This table holds fewer than 95,000 clones, roughly four fifths found once. V was shortened by 3 bases and J by 3 bases, with 11 bases between the two germline ends. The CDR3 has 14 residues. Germline V CDR1 and CDR2: LNHDA, SQIVND (reference sequence). Time point reported: week 47, end of study. Vaccination comprised doses that each held 300 ug of mutant IDH1 20-mer peptide, plus topical imiquimod. Points on this clone: As yet, its antigen is unknown.

This sequence was found in a man in his forties with glioma. J is TRBJ1-1 and V is TRBV19; D remains unclear. This material consisted of PBMCs, taken from a glioma patient whose treatment included an IDH1 peptide vaccine. The CDR3 sequence is CASSIFRSDTEAFF. For the CDR3, the DNA is TGTGCCAGTAGTATTTTCAGGTCGGACACTGAAGCTTTCTTT. The complete variable domain, with remaining parts taken from reference TRBV19 and TRBJ1-1, reads DGGITQSPKYLFRKEGQNVTLSCEQNLNHDAMYWYRQDPGQGLRLIYYSQIVNDFQKGDIAEGYSVSREKKESFPLTVTSAQKNPTAFYLCASSIFRSDTEAFFGQGTRLTVV.